This T cell receptor (beta chain) was sequenced during a study of breast tumors, draining lymph nodes, adjacent tissues. Whole-study results and caveats: Most tumor T cells seemingly derive from lymph node, then expand in tumor. Luminal-like breast cancer showed significantly higher tumor–nontumor repertoire similarity than basal-like. Tumor TCR diversity was below lymph nodes but above nontumor tissue.

The lymph nodes were axillary draining lymph nodes from breast cancer patients. Germline CDR1 and CDR2: SGHAT and FQNNGV. Trimming took 0 bases from V and 6 from J, leaving 13 bases between them. The CDR3 spans 15 residues. TCRdb independently ran MiXCR on the multiplex PCR reads; one entry per CDR3 protein. In the table there are approximately 100,000 distinct CDR3 sequences, 21% of which are singletons. This clonotype was seen at least ten times. The antigen is not known. Material: axillary lymph node tissue. The rearrangement links TRBV11-2 to TRBJ2-3; D is ambiguous. The source is a female donor with breast cancer. Some clones in this sample may be carry-over from other donors' samples. This CDR3 is CASSLDRGAADTQYF. CDR3 bases: TGTGCCAGCAGCTTAGATCGAGGCGCTGCCGATACGCAGTATTTT.